This TCR beta chain was sequenced during a study of T-cell reconstitution after alpha-beta-depleted transplantation in children. Preparation of the TCRbeta library used unique molecular identifiers. In TCRdb, the PCR reads were re-called with MiXCR into one record per CDR3 protein. Among some 600,000 distinct CDR3 sequences listed, around a sixth were seen once. Sequencing was performed on PBMCs from the stem cell graft donor, taken from the stem cell graft. This receptor was identified in a human donor who donated a stem cell graft to a child with acute myeloid leukemia.

As DNA, the CDR3 is TGTGCCAGCTTTTCTGCGGATGGTGAAGCTTTCTTT. Translating gives CASFSADGEAFF. The V and J genes are TRBV11-2 and TRBJ1-1; D unclear. The CDR3 consists of 12 residues. V lost 8 bases to trimming and J lost 7 bases, with 14 bases between them. Germline loops: CDR1 SGHAT, CDR2 FQNNGV.